The 32 T cell receptor beta chains reported below all come from one sample, sequenced in a study of immune evolution from preneoplasia to lung adenocarcinoma. Only in-frame clones appear in the TCRdb table, and some are missing; sequencing was by immunoSEQ multiplex PCR. The table records approximately 11,000 clones, around 82% of them present only once. What was sequenced was FFPE minimally invasive lung adenocarcinoma tissue. These receptors originate from a person in their 70s with lung adenocarcinoma.

The CDR3 spells CASSFEMKGSSYEQYF. The CDR3 DNA sequence: TGTGCCAGCAGTTTCGAGATGAAGGGGTCCTCCTACGAGCAGTACTTC. The genes are TRBV28 and TRBJ2-7; a possible D gene is TRBD1 (5 bases). V was pared by 3 bases and J by 0 bases, with 15 bases between. The germline V gene has CDR1 MDHEN and CDR2 SYDVKM. The CDR3 contains 16 residues.

The chain carries TRBV27 and TRBJ1-5; unclear D gene. CDR1 is MNHEY, CDR2 SMNVEV, per germline (reference sequence). This CDR3 comprises 13 residues. V dropped 2 bases and J dropped 7 bases, with 9 bases sitting between them. DNA for the CDR3: TGTGCCAGCAGTTTAGGGGTTTTCCAGCCCCAGCATTTT. This gives the protein CASSLGVFQPQHF.

This clone was observed a handful of times. The rearrangement links TRBV20-1 to TRBJ1-5; D not resolved. Germline V CDR1 and CDR2: DFQATT, SNEGSKA (reference sequence). The CDR3 sequence is 11 residues long. The germline V and J ends were trimmed by 6 bases and 11 bases, with 14 bases remaining between them. The CDR3 region has the DNA TGCAGTGCAAAGAACCCCCAGGCCCAGCATTTT. Translated: CSAKNPQAQHF.

CDR3: CASSPGGLRGYNEQFF. As DNA, the CDR3 is TGCGCCAGCAGCCCTGGCGGGCTGAGGGGCTACAATGAGCAGTTCTTC. The gene calls are TRBV4-1 and TRBJ2-1; D may be TRBD1 or TRBD2 (5 bases each). Trimming cost V 4 bases and J 3 bases, with 16 bases left between them. CDR3 length equals 16 residues. CDR1 is MGHRA, CDR2 YSYEKL, per germline.

The chain links TRBV2 to TRBJ2-2, with D perhaps TRBD1 or TRBD2 (5 bases each). Between the trimmed V and J ends, which lost 5 bases and 3 bases, there was a span of 10 bases. The CDR3 runs 14 residues. The germline gives CDR1 SNHLY, CDR2 FYNNEI. The CDR3 loop is CASSYGTDTGELFF. CDR3 DNA sequence: TGTGCCAGCAGTTATGGGACGGACACCGGGGAGCTGTTTTTT. Full variable domain (outside the CDR3, taken from reference TRBV2 and TRBJ2-2): EPEVTQTPSHQVTQMGQEVILRCVPISNHLYFYWYRQILGQKVEFLVSFYNNEISEKSEIFDDQFSVERPDGSNFTLKIRSTKLEDSAMYFCASSYGTDTGELFFGEGSRLTVL.

V gene TRBV7-6 combines with J gene TRBJ1-3; D is possibly TRBD1 (5 bases). Deletions cut 0 bases from V and 4 bases from J, with 13 bases between. Germline CDR1 reads SGHVS; CDR2 reads FNYEAQ. The CDR3 is 16 residues long. CDR3 DNA sequence: TGTGCCAGCAGCTTAGCGATTCAGGGACGGGGAAACACCATATATTTT. Protein product: CASSLAIQGRGNTIYF.

J is TRBJ2-7 and V is TRBV7-8; D may match TRBD1 or TRBD2 (5 bases each). V shed 2 bases and J shed 7 bases, with 15 bases lying between them. Germline V gene data show CDR1 as SGHVS and CDR2 as FQNEAQ. The CDR3 is 14 amino acids. In DNA, the CDR3 is TGTGCCAGCAGCTTATACGGGGCTGTCAGAGAGCAGTACTTC. This codes for CASSLYGAVREQYF.

This clone has just one count. The CDR3 here is CAWRATPREYYGYTF. The CDR3 DNA is TGTGCCTGGAGAGCAACACCGAGGGAGTACTATGGCTACACCTTC. V and J are TRBV30 and TRBJ1-2, with D uncertain. The CDR3 runs 15 residues. V lost 3 bases and J 3 bases, leaving 17 bases between the germline ends. Germline lookup yields CDR1 GTSNPN and CDR2 SVGIG (reference sequence).

The chain uses TRBV14 and TRBJ1-2, with D perhaps TRBD1 (5 bases). Germline V gives CDR1 SGHDN, CDR2 FVKESK. The CDR3 runs to 15 residues. V lost 0 bases, J lost 8 bases, and 16 bases lay in between. The CDR3 DNA is TGTGCCAGCAGCCAAGATCCCCCAGGGAGCGCGGGCTACACCTTC. Translated, it gives CASSQDPPGSAGYTF. The entire variable domain, with the rest obtained from reference TRBV14 and TRBJ1-2, is as follows: EAGVTQFPSHSVIEKGQTVTLRCDPISGHDNLYWYRRVMGKEIKFLLHFVKESKQDESGMPNNRFLAERTGGTYSTLKVQPAELEDSGVYFCASSQDPPGSAGYTFGSGTRLTVV.

The chain links TRBV11-3 to TRBJ2-1; D is ambiguous. The V gene lost 4 bases and the J gene lost 1 base, with 5 bases spanning the gap. Germline-derived CDR1 and CDR2 are SGHNT and YENEEA. The CDR3 covers 13 residues. The DNA of the CDR3 is TGTGCCAGCAGCTCAGGTTCCTACAATGAGCAGTTCTTC. Translating gives CASSSGSYNEQFF. The full variable domain, its missing parts supplied by reference TRBV11-3 and TRBJ2-1, is EAGVVQSPRYKIIEKKQPVAFWCNPISGHNTLYWYLQNLGQGPELLIRYENEEAVDDSQLPKDRFSAERLKGVDSTLKIQPAELGDSAVYLCASSSGSYNEQFFGPGTRLTVL.

In regard to this clone: A junction end diverges from the germline sequence, so it may reflect a read error. The chain uses TRBV11-1 and TRBJ1-6; D not certain. Per germline, CDR1 SGHAT and CDR2 FQDESV (reference sequence). CDR3 length equals 13 residues. CDR3 loop: CAGSLAGASPLHF. The CDR3 nucleotides are TGTGCCGGCAGCTTAGCAGGCGCTTCACCCCTCCACTTT.

This CDR3 is CASGFSTDTQYF. The CDR3 DNA reads TGTGCTAGTGGTTTCAGCACAGATACGCAGTATTTT. The rearrangement joins TRBV12-5 to TRBJ2-3, with no clear D. CDR1 is LGHNT and CDR2 is FRNRAP in the germline V gene. V lost 3 bases, J lost 0 bases, and 1 base lay in between. The CDR3 is 12 amino acids.

This chain uses TRBV14 with TRBJ1-3; no clear D. The CDR3 covers 15 residues. Trimming shortened V by 3 bases and J by 2 bases, and 11 bases separated the two germline ends. Germline V lookup: CDR1 SGHDN, CDR2 FVKESK. CDR3 sequence (DNA): TGTGCCAGCAGCCACGCTGGGAGGGCTGGAAACACCATATATTTT. Translation gives CASSHAGRAGNTIYF.

V is TRBV9 and J is TRBJ2-1, with 8 bases that match TRBD1. The germline V gene has CDR1 SGDLS and CDR2 YYNGEE. The CDR3 sequence is 13 residues long. The junction had 4 bases not matched to a gene; V was cut back by 3 bases and J by 8 bases. CDR3 sequence (DNA): TGTGCCAGCAGCGCGCGGACAGGGCATGAGCAGTTCTTC. The encoded protein is CASSARTGHEQFF.

J is TRBJ2-5 and V is TRBV27; 11 bases are a match to TRBD2. Germline trimming cut 4 bases from V and 3 bases from J; bases unmatched to any gene: 19. This CDR3 is 20 amino acids long. Germline values: CDR1 MNHEY, CDR2 SMNVEV (reference sequence). CDR3 in amino acids: CASSSRDSALAGAWEETQYF. CDR3 DNA: TGTGCCAGCAGTTCCCGGGACTCAGCACTAGCGGGGGCTTGGGAAGAGACCCAGTACTTC.

V is TRBV19 and J is TRBJ2-7; perhaps TRBD2 as D (5 bases). The CDR3 covers 15 residues. V was shortened by 4 bases and J by 3 bases, with 16 bases between the two germline ends. Germline V gives CDR1 LNHDA, CDR2 SQIVND (reference sequence). The CDR3 protein is CASSTSGLWNYEQYF. The CDR3 nucleotides read TGTGCCAGTAGTACCTCCGGACTGTGGAACTACGAGCAGTACTTC.

The chain has TRBV28 and TRBJ2-2, with a weak D call TRBD1 (5 bases). Deletions cut 5 bases from V and 1 base from J, with 17 bases between. The CDR3 spans 17 residues. The germline CDR1 and CDR2 sequences are MDHEN and SYDVKM. The CDR3 bases are TGTGCCAGCAGTAGTTATTCGAGAACAGGGAACACCGGGGAGCTGTTTTTT. The encoded protein is CASSSYSRTGNTGELFF. Full variable domain (rest looked up from reference TRBV28 and TRBJ2-2): DVKVTQSSRYLVKRTGEKVFLECVQDMDHENMFWYRQDPGLGLRLIYFSYDVKMKEKGDIPEGYSVSREKKERFSLILESASTNQTSMYLCASSSYSRTGNTGELFFGEGSRLTVL.

The chain combines TRBV27 with TRBJ1-5, with 10 bases lining up with TRBD1. The germline CDR1 and CDR2 sequences are MNHEY and SMNVEV (reference sequence). V shed 5 bases and J 4 bases; nucleotides not matched to a gene: 2. CDR3 length: 14 amino acids. The CDR3 reads CASSMGQGNQPQHF. The CDR3 nucleotides are TGTGCCAGCAGTATGGGACAGGGGAATCAGCCCCAGCATTTT.

V is TRBV5-1 and J is TRBJ1-1; D not certain. CDR3 size: 13 residues. Germline V gene lookup returns CDR1 SGHRS and CDR2 YFSETQ. V was cut by 0 bases and J by 5 bases, with 8 bases left in between. CDR3 residues: CASSLGGGTEAFF. CDR3 DNA: TGCGCCAGCAGCTTGGGGGGAGGTACTGAAGCTTTCTTT.

J is TRBJ1-1 and V is TRBV18; the match to TRBD1 covers 7 bases. CDR3 length: 13 residues. The V segment lost 6 bases and the J segment 7 bases; nucleotides outside the gene matches: 8. Germline V CDR1 and CDR2: KGHSH, LQKENI. CDR3 loop: CASSPTGDVEAFF. Here the CDR3 DNA reads TGTGCCAGCTCCCCAACAGGGGATGTTGAAGCTTTCTTT.

Turning to this clone: Distinct nucleotide sequences in the sample also encode this CDR3. V gene TRBV19 combines with J gene TRBJ2-7; TRBD1 is a possible D gene (6 bases). CDR3 length: 14 amino acids. Trimming left V 8 bases short and J 5 bases short, with 19 bases between. Germline V lookup: CDR1 LNHDA, CDR2 SQIVND (reference sequence). CDR3 nucleotide sequence: TGTGCCAGTGCAAACCAGGGGAGCCGTCACGAGCAGTACTTC. It codes for CASANQGSRHEQYF.

The chain recombines TRBV30 with TRBJ2-7; 7 positions agree with TRBD2. Germline CDR1 and CDR2: GTSNPN and SVGIG (reference sequence). CDR3 size: 13 residues. The ends lost 2 bases at V and 3 bases at J; junction bases unmatched: 4. CDR3 in DNA: TGTGCCTGGAGTCGCGGGGGTGACTACGAGCAGTACTTC. Translating gives CAWSRGGDYEQYF.

The chain recombines TRBV4-2 with TRBJ1-6; D not resolved. Germline-derived CDR1 and CDR2 are LGHNA and YNFKEQ. The V gene lost 1 base and the J gene lost 6 bases, with 7 bases spanning the gap. CDR3 length equals 14 residues. In DNA, the CDR3 is TGTGCCAGCAGCCAAGGGTCTCTTAATTCACCCCTCCACTTT. This encodes CASSQGSLNSPLHF.

This chain connects TRBV7-9 to TRBJ2-7, with a weak D call TRBD1 (6 bases). Germline assignment: CDR1 SEHNR and CDR2 FQNEAQ (reference sequence). This CDR3 comprises 14 residues. Trimming shortened V by 5 bases and J by 1 base, and 12 bases separated the two germline ends. CDR3 DNA: TGTGCCAGCAGCGAGGGACACCCTTCCTACGAGCAGTACTTC. Translation gives CASSEGHPSYEQYF.

The CDR3 DNA is TGTGCCAGCAGCTTAGAGGGAGTGGAAGGTGGAGAGCAGTACTTC. Amino acid sequence: CASSLEGVEGGEQYF. V and J are TRBV11-1 and TRBJ2-7; D might be TRBD2 (5 bases). Germline values: CDR1 SGHAT, CDR2 FQDESV (reference sequence). The V end was cut by 1 base, the J end by 7 bases, with 17 bases between. The CDR3 has 15 amino acids. Looking up the rest from reference TRBV11-1 and TRBJ2-7 gives the full variable domain: EAEVAQSPRYKITEKSQAVAFWCDPISGHATLYWYRQILGQGPELLVQFQDESVVDDSQLPKDRFSAERLKGVDSTLKIQPAELGDSAMYLCASSLEGVEGGEQYFGPGTRLTVT.

The chain links TRBV7-8 to TRBJ1-1; 10 bases are shared with TRBD1. Germline CDR1 and CDR2: SGHVS and FQNEAQ. V lost 4 bases and J lost 3; bases outside the gene matches: 5. This CDR3 region has 15 residues. The DNA of the CDR3 is TGTGCCAGCAGCTCAGAGACAGGGGGCTACACTGAAGCTTTCTTT. It encodes CASSSETGGYTEAFF.

CDR3 loop: CASSFLWDSNYGYTF. The CDR3 nucleotides read TGTGCCAGCAGTTTCCTTTGGGACAGCAACTATGGCTACACCTTC. This chain joins TRBV28 and TRBJ1-2; 7 nucleotides agree with TRBD1. CDR3 size: 15 residues. CDR1 is MDHEN and CDR2 is SYDVKM in the germline V gene. The ends lost 3 bases at V and 2 bases at J; junction bases unmatched: 6.

The chain has TRBV9 and TRBJ2-7; 12 bases match TRBD2. The CDR3 sequence is 16 residues long. Trimming cost V 2 bases and J 6 bases; bases outside gene matches: 9. The V gene's germline CDR1 is SGDLS and CDR2 YYNGEE. The CDR3 reads CASSVGLAGGGSEQYF. The CDR3 DNA reads as TGTGCCAGCAGCGTTGGGCTAGCGGGAGGGGGGAGCGAGCAGTACTTC.

The gene calls are TRBV4-1 and TRBJ2-3; tentatively, D is TRBD2 (7 bases). The germline CDR1 and CDR2 sequences are MGHRA and YSYEKL. V lost 5 bases, J lost 2 bases, and 14 bases lay in between. There are 15 residues in the CDR3. The CDR3 DNA sequence: TGCGCCAGCAGCTTTGGGAGGGGGAACACAGATACGCAGTATTTT. Translating it yields CASSFGRGNTDTQYF.

The rearrangement joins TRBV5-1 to TRBJ2-7; a weak D match, TRBD2 (5 bases). V lost 2 bases and J lost 5, with 14 bases in between. CDR3 length: 14 amino acids. In germline, CDR1 is SGHRS, CDR2 YFSETQ. CDR3 region: CASSFSGSRDEQYF. CDR3 bases: TGCGCCAGCAGCTTCTCGGGGTCACGGGACGAGCAGTACTTC. The whole variable domain, remainder taken from reference TRBV5-1 and TRBJ2-7, is KAGVTQTPRYLIKTRGQQVTLSCSPISGHRSVSWYQQTPGQGLQFLFEYFSETQRNKGNFPGRFSGRQFSNSRSEMNVSTLELGDSALYLCASSFSGSRDEQYFGPGTRLTVT.

This chain uses TRBV7-2 with TRBJ1-2; D not certain. The germline V gene encodes CDR1 SGHTA and CDR2 FQGNSA. This CDR3 spans 12 amino acids. With 5 bases removed from V and 9 bases from J, the gap between germline ends came to 13 bases. CDR3 coding DNA: TGTGCCAGCAGCCCGCGGACCTCGAGCTACACCTTC. Residues: CASSPRTSSYTF.

The rearrangement links TRBV4-2 to TRBJ2-1; 15 bases match TRBD2. The J segment lost 7 bases and the V segment lost 4 bases, leaving 8 bases of the junction unmatched. The germline CDR1 and CDR2 sequences are LGHNA and YNFKEQ. CDR3 length equals 17 residues. CDR3 amino acids: CASSLGTSGGFRNEQFF. Written as DNA, the CDR3 is TGTGCCAGCAGCCTCGGGACTAGCGGGGGGTTTCGAAATGAGCAGTTCTTC.